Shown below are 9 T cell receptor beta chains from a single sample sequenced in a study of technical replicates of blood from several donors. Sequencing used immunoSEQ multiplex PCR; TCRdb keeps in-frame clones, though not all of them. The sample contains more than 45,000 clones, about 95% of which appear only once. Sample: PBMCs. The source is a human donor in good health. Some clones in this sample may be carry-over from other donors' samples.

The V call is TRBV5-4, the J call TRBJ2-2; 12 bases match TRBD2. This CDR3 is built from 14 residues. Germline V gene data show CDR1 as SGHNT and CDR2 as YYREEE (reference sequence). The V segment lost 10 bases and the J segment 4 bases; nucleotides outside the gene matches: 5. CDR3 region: CAGRLAGVTGELFF. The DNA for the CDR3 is TGTGCCGGAAGACTAGCGGGAGTCACCGGGGAGCTGTTTTTT.

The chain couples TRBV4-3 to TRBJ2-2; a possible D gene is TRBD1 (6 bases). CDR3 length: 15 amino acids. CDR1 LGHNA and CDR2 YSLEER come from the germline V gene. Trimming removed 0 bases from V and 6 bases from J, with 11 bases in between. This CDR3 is CASSQDRQGSGELFF. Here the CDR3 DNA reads TGCGCCAGCAGCCAAGATCGGCAGGGGTCCGGGGAGCTGTTTTTT.

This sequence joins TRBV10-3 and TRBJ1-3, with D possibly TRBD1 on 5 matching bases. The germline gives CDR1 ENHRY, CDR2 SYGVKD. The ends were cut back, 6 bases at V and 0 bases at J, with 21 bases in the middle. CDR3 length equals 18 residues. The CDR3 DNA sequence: TGTGCCATCAGCCAACATTCCGGGACTCGGTACTCTGGAAACACCATATATTTT. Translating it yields CAISQHSGTRYSGNTIYF.

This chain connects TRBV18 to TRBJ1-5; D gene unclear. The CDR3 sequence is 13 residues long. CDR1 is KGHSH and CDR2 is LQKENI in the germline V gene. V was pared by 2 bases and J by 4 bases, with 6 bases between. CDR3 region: CASSPTGNQPQHF. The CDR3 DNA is TGTGCCAGCTCACCAACGGGGAATCAGCCCCAGCATTTT.

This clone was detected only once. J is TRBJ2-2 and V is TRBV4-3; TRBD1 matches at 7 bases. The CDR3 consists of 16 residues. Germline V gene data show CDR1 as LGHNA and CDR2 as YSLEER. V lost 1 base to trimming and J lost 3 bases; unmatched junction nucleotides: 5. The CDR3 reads CASSQARDRYTGELFF. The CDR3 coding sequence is TGCGCCAGCAGCCAAGCCCGGGACAGATACACCGGGGAGCTGTTTTTT.

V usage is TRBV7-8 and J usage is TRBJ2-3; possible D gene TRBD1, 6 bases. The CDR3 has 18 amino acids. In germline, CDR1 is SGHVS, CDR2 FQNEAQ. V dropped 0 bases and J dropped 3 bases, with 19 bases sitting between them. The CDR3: CASSLAAGALSMTDTQYF. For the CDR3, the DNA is TGTGCCAGCAGCTTAGCCGCAGGGGCCCTCTCAATGACAGATACGCAGTATTTT.

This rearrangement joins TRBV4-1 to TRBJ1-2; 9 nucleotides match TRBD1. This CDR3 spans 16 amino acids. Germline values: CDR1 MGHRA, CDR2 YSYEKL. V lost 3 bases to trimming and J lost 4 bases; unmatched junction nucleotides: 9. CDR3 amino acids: CASSQSGTGLSYGYTF. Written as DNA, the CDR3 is TGCGCCAGCAGCCAGTCCGGGACAGGGTTGAGCTATGGCTACACCTTC.

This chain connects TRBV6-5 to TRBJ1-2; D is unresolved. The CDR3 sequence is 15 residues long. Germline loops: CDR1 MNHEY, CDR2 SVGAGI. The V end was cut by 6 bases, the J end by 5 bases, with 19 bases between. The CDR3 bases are TGTGCCAGCAGCCCAATGAGCGGTTCACCTTATGGCTACACCTTC. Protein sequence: CASSPMSGSPYGYTF.

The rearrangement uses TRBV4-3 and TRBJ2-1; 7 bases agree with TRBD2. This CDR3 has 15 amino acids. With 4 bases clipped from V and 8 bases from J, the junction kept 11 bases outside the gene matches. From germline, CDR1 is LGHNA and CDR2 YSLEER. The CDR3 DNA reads TGCGCCAGCAGCCCCCTGACGGGAGGCACTGATGAGCAGTTCTTC. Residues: CASSPLTGGTDEQFF.